This entry features one T cell receptor (beta chain) sequence. Collection occurred without any documented infections or immune events in donors. The sample belongs to a study of identifying expanded T cells in peripheral blood. Here immunoSEQ multiplex PCR was the method, and the copy in TCRdb shows in-frame clones only, minus some. The sample has 90,000 to 100,000 clones, approximately 86% seen once. Germline V gives CDR1 LNHDA, CDR2 SQIVND (reference sequence). Trimming took 10 bases from V and 3 from J, leaving 21 bases between them. The length of the CDR3 is 15 residues. The genes are TRBV19 and TRBJ1-2, with D uncertain. The specimen was blood. The TCR originated in a person aged 18 to 75 in good health. The CDR3 protein is CATVSVSSTYYGYTF. As DNA, the CDR3 is TGTGCCACCGTGTCCGTTAGCTCGACCTACTATGGCTACACCTTC.